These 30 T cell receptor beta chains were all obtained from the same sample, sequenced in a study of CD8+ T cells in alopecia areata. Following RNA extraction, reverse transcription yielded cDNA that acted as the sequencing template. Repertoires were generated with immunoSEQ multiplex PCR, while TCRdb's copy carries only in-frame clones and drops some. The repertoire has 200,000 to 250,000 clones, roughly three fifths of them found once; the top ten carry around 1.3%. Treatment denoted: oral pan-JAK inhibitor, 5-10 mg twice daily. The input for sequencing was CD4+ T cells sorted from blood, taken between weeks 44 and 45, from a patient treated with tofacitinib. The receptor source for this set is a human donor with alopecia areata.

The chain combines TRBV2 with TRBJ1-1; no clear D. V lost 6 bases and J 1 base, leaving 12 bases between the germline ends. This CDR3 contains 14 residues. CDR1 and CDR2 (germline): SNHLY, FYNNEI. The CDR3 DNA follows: TGTGCCAGCAGGGAGACTCAGGCGAACACTGAAGCTTTCTTT. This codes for CASRETQANTEAFF. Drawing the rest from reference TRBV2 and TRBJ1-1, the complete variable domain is EPEVTQTPSHQVTQMGQEVILRCVPISNHLYFYWYRQILGQKVEFLVSFYNNEISEKSEIFDDQFSVERPDGSNFTLKIRSTKLEDSAMYFCASRETQANTEAFFGQGTRLTVV.

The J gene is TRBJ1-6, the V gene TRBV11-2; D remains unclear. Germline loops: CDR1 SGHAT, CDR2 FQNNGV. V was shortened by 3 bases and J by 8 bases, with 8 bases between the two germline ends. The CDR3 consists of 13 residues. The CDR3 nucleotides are TGTGCCAGCAGCTTTAGCGCGGATTCACCCCTCCACTTT. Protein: CASSFSADSPLHF.

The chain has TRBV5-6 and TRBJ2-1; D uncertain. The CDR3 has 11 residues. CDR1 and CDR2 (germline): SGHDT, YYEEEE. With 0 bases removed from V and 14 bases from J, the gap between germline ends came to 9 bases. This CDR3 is CASSLEMIEFF. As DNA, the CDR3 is TGTGCCAGCAGCTTGGAAATGATAGAGTTCTTC.

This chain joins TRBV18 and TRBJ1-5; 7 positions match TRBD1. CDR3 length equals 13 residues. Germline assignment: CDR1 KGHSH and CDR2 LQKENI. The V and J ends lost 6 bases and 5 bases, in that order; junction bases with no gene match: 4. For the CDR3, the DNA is TGTGCCAGCTCCCACGGACAGGATCAGCCCCAGCATTTT. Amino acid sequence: CASSHGQDQPQHF.

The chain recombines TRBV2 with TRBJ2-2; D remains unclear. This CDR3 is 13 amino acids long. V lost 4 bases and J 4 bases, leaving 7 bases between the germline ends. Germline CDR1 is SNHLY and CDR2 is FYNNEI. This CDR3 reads CASSVGPTGELFF. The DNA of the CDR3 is TGTGCCAGCAGTGTCGGGCCCACCGGGGAGCTGTTTTTT.

CDR3 residues: CASSVDANYGYTF. The DNA of the CDR3 is TGCGCCAGCAGCGTTGATGCCAACTATGGCTACACCTTC. The chain recombines TRBV4-3 with TRBJ1-2; no reliable D call. The ends were cut back, 5 bases at V and 2 bases at J, with 9 bases in the middle. The CDR3 is 13 amino acids. The germline V gene encodes CDR1 LGHNA and CDR2 YSLEER.

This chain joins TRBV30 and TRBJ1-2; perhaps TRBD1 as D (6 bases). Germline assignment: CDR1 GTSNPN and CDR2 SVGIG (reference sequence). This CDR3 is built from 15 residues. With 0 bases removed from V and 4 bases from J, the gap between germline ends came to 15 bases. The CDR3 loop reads CAWSVQQGLIYGYTF. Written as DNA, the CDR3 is TGTGCCTGGAGTGTACAGCAGGGGCTGATCTATGGCTACACCTTC.

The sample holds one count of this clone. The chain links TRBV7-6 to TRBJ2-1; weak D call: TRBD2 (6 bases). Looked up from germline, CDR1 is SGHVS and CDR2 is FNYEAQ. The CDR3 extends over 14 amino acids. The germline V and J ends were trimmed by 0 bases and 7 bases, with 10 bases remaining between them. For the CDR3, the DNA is TGTGCCAGCAGCTTAGCAATCGGGGGAAATGAGCAGTTCTTC. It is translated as CASSLAIGGNEQFF.

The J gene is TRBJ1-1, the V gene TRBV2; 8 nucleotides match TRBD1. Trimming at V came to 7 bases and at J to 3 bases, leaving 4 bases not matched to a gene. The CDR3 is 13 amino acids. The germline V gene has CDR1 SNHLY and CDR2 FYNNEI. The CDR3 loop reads CASIGQGDTEAFF. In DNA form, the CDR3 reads TGTGCCAGCATTGGACAGGGAGACACTGAAGCTTTCTTT.

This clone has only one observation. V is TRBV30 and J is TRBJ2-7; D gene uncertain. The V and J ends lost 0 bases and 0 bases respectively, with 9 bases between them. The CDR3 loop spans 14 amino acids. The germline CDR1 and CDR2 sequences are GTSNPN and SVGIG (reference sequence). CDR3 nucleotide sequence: TGTGCCTGGAGTGTTACCAGCGACTCCTACGAGCAGTACTTC. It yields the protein CAWSVTSDSYEQYF. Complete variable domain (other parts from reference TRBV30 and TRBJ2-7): SQTIHQWPATLVQPVGSPLSLECTVEGTSNPNLYWYRQAAGRGLQLLFYSVGIGQISSEVPQNLSASRPQDRQFILSSKKLLLSDSGFYLCAWSVTSDSYEQYFGPGTRLTVT.

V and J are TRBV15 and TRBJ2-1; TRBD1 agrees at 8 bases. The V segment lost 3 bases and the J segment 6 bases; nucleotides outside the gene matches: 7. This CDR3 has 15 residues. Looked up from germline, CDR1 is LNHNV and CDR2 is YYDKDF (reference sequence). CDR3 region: CATSRAGGAGNEQFF. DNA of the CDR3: TGTGCCACCAGCAGGGCAGGGGGCGCCGGCAATGAGCAGTTCTTC.

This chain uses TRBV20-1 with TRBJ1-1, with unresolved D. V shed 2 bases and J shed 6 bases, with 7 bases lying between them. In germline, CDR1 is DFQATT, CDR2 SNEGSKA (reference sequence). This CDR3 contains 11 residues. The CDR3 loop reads CSARRTAEAFF. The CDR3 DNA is TGCAGTGCTAGAAGAACCGCTGAAGCTTTCTTT.

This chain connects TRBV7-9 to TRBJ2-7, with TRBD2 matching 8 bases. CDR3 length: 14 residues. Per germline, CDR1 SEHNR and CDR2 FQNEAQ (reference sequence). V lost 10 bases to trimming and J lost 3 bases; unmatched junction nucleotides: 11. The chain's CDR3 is CAITDSGEIYEQYF. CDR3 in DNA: TGTGCCATCACGGATAGCGGGGAAATCTACGAGCAGTACTTC.

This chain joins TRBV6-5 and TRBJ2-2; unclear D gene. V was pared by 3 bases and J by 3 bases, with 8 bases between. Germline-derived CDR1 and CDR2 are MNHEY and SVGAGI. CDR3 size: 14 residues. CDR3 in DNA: TGTGCCAGCAGTTATCTGGCAGACACCGGGGAGCTGTTTTTT. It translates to CASSYLADTGELFF.

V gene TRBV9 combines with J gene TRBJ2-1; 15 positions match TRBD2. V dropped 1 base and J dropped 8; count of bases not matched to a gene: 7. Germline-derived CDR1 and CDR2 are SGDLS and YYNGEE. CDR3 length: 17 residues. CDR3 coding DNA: TGTGCCAGCAGCGTATCCGTGGGACTAGCGGGGGGCGATGAGCAGTTCTTC. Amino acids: CASSVSVGLAGGDEQFF.

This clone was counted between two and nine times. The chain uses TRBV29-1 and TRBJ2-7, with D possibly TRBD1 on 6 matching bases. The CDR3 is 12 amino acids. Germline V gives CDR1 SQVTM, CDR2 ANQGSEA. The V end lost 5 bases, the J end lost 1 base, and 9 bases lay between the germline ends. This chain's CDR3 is CSVRTASYEQYF. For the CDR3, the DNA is TGCAGCGTTCGGACAGCGTCCTACGAGCAGTACTTC.

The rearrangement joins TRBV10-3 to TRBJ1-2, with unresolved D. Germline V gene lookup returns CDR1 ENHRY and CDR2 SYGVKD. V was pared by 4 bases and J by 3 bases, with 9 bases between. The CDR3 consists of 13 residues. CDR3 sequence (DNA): TGTGCCATCAGTGTAGATGGCGACTATGGCTACACCTTC. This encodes CAISVDGDYGYTF.

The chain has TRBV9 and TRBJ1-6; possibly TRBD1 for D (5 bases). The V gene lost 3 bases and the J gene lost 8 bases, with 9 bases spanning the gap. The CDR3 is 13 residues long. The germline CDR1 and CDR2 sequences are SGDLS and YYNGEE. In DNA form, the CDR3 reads TGTGCCAGCAGCGGGGGCGTGGATTCACCCCTCCACTTT. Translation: CASSGGVDSPLHF.

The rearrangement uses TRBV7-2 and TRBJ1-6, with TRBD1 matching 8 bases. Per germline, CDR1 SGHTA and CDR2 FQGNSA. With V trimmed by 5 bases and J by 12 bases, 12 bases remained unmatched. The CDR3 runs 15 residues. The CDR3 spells CASSRNGQGSRPLHF. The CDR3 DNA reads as TGTGCCAGCAGCCGAAACGGACAGGGAAGTCGACCCCTCCACTTT. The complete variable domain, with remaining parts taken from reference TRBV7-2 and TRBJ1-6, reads GAGVSQSPSNKVTEKGKDVELRCDPISGHTALYWYRQSLGQGLEFLIYFQGNSAPDKSGLPSDRFSAERTGGSVSTLTIQRTQQEDSAVYLCASSRNGQGSRPLHFGNGTRLTVT.

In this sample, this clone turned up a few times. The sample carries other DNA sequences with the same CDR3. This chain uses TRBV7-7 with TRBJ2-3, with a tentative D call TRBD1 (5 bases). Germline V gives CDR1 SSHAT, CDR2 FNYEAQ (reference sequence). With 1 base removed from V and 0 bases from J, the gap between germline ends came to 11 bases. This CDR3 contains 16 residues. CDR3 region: CASSLGRGSSTDTQYF. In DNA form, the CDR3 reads TGTGCCAGCAGCTTAGGAAGGGGATCTAGCACAGATACGCAGTATTTT.

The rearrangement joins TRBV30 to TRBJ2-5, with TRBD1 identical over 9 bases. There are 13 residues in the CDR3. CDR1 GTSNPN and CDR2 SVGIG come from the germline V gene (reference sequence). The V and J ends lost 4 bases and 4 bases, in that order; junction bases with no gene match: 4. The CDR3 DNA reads TGTGCCTGGACGGGGGGACAGGGAGAGACCCAGTACTTC. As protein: CAWTGGQGETQYF.

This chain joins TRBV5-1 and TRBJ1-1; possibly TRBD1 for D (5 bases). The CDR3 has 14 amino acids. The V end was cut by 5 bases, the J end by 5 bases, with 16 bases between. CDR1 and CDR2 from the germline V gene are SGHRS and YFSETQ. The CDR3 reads CASRLGGIKTEAFF. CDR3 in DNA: TGCGCCAGCAGACTCGGGGGTATTAAGACTGAAGCTTTCTTT.

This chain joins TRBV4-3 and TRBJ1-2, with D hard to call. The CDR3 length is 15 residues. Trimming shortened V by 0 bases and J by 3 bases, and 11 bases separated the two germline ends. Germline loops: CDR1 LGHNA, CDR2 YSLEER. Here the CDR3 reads CASSQESSGYYGYTF. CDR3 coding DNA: TGCGCCAGCAGCCAAGAGTCGTCGGGGTACTATGGCTACACCTTC.

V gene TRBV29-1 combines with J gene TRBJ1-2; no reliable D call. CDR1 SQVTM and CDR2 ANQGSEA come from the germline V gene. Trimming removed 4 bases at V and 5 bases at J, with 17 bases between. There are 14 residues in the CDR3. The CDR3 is CSVGKESAGYGYTF. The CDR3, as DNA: TGCAGCGTTGGCAAGGAGTCGGCGGGGTATGGCTACACCTTC. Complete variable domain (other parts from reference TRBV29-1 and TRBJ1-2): SAVISQKPSRDICQRGTSLTIQCQVDSQVTMMFWYRQQPGQSLTLIATANQGSEATYESGFVIDKFPISRPNLTFSTLTVSNMSPEDSSIYLCSVGKESAGYGYTFGSGTRLTVV.

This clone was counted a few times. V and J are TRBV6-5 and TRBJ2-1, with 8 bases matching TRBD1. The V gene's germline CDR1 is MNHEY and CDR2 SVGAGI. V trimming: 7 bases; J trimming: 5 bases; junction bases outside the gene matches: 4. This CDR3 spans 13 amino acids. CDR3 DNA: TGTGCCAGCACCACGACAGGGGACAATGAGCAGTTCTTC. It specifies CASTTTGDNEQFF.

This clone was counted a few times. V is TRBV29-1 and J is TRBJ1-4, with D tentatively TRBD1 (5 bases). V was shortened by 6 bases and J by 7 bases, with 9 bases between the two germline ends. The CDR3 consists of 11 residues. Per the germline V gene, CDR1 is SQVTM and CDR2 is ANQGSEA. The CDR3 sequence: CSVLGAEKLFF. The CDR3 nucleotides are TGCAGCGTCCTAGGGGCTGAAAAACTGTTTTTT.

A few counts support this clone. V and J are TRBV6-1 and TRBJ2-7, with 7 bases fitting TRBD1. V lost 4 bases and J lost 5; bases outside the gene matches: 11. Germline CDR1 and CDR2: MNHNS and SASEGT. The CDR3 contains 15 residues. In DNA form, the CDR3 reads TGTGCCAGCAGTGCAACGGGATACGACAGGGACGAGCAGTACTTC. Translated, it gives CASSATGYDRDEQYF.

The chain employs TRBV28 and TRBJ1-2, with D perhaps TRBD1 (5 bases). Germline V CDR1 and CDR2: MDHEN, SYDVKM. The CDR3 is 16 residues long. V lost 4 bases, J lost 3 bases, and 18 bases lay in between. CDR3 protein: CASSSITTDRDYGYTF. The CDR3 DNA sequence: TGTGCCAGCAGTTCAATTACGACAGACCGTGACTATGGCTACACCTTC.

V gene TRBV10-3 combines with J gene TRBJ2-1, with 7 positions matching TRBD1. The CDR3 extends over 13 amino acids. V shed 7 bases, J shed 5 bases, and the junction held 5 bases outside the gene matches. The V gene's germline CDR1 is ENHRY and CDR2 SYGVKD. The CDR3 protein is CAITGQANNEQFF. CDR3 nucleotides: TGTGCCATCACAGGACAGGCGAACAATGAGCAGTTCTTC.

CDR3 in amino acids: CASSYPTGMNTEAFF. In DNA form, the CDR3 reads TGTGCCAGCAGTTACCCGACAGGAATGAACACTGAAGCTTTCTTT. The chain uses TRBV6-6 and TRBJ1-1; tentatively, D is TRBD1 (6 bases). Germline CDR1 is MNHNY and CDR2 is SVGAGI (reference sequence). With 2 bases removed from V and 0 bases from J, the gap between germline ends came to 10 bases. The CDR3 has 15 residues.